This TCR beta chain originates from a study of blood T cell repertoires in COVID-19. Whole-study context: Acute and convalescent COVID-19 specimens originated in the United States, Italy and Spain. The cDNA or gDNA used as material had been derived from T cells, B-cell-depleted T cells, or PBMCs.

As originally analysed: Counts of nucleated cells, estimated from reference gene primer amplification, were obtained. Libraries were prepared by immunoSEQ multiplex PCR; TCRdb keeps only in-frame clonotypes and omits some of them. The V and J calls and clone size come from that table; D and trimming were worked out from the DNA. The sample holds around 25,000 clones; roughly four fifths are singletons and the top ten take around 70%. The CDR3 has 16 residues. Germline CDR1 is LGHNA and CDR2 is YSLEER. Between the trimmed V and J ends, which lost 3 bases and 8 bases, there was a span of 19 bases. The sequence derives from a man aged 65-85 years with acute or convalescent COVID-19. Source material: peripheral blood. The chain has TRBV4-3 and TRBJ1-4; D unresolved. CDR3 amino acids: CASSHSRPYTTEKLFF. The CDR3 DNA follows: TGCGCCAGCAGCCATTCGAGGCCCTATACGACCGAAAAACTGTTTTTT.